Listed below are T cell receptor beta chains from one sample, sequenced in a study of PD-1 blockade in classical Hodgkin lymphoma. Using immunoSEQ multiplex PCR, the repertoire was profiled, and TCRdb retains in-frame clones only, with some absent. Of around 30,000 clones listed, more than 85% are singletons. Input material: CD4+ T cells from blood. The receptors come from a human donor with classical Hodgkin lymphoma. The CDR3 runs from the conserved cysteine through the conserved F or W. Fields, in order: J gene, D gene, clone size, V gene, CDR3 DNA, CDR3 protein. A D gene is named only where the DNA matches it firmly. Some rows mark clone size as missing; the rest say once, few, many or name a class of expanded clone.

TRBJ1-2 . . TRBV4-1 TGCGCCAGCAGCCAAACCGTCAACTATGGCTACACCTTC CASSQTVNYGYTF
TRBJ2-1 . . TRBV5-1 TGCGCCAGCAGCCAACAAACCACTTTAAACAGGGTTGTAAATGAGCAGTTCTTC CASSQQTTLNRVVNEQFF
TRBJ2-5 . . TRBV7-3 TGTGCCAGCAGCTTAAGGGGGCGGGCTCTAGAGACCCAGTACTTC CASSLRGRALETQYF
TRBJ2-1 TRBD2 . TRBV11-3 TGTGCCAGCAGTTACACTGGGACTAGCGGAAACAATGAGCAGTTCTTC CASSYTGTSGNNEQFF
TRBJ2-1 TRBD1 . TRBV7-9 TGTGCCAGCAGCCGAGACAGGGGGGCCTACAATGAGCAGTTCTTC CASSRDRGAYNEQFF
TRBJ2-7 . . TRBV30 TGTGCCTGGTCTGACGGGACCTTAAGCTCCTACGAGCAGTACTTC CAWSDGTLSSYEQYF
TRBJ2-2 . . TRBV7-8 TGTGCCAGCAGCCTAGACACAATGAACACCGGGGAGCTGTTTTTT CASSLDTMNTGELFF
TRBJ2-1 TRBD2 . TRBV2 TGTGCCAGCAGTGACCGACTAGCGGGAGGGGTCAATGAGCAGTTCTTC CASSDRLAGGVNEQFF
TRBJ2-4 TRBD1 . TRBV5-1 TGCGCCAGCAGCTTGGGGCGGGACAGGGGCCCGGGGGGCATTCAGTACTTC CASSLGRDRGPGGIQYF
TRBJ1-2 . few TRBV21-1 TGTGCCAGCAGCAATTATCCTGGGTTGTGGGCGGGCTACACCTTC CASSNYPGLWAGYTF
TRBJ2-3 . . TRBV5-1 TGCGCCAGCGAAGGACAGTCAGCGGGTACGCAGTATTTT CASEGQSAGTQYF
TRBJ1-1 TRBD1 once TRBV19 TGTGCCAGTAGTATTCGGACAGGGCGGACTGAAGCTTTCTTT CASSIRTGRTEAFF
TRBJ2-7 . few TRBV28 TGTGCCAGCATCCGGCAGGGTTACTACGAGCAGTACTTC CASIRQGYYEQYF
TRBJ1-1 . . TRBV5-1 TGCGCCAGCGTAAATCCCTTGGGGACTGAAGCTTTCTTT CASVNPLGTEAFF
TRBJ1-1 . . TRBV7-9 TGTGCCAGCAGCTTGGTGACTGAAGCTTTCTTT CASSLVTEAFF
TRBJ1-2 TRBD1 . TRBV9 TGTGCCAGCAGCCCAGGACAGGCGGCCCTCTATGGCTACACCTTC CASSPGQAALYGYTF
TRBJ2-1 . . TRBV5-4 TGTGCCAGCAGCTTGGCCCTCGGGTTGGGGTCCTACAATGAGCAGTTCTTC CASSLALGLGSYNEQFF
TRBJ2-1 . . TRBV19 TGTGCCAGTAGATCCGCCCCAGGCAGGGCGCCCTCCTACAATGAGCAGTTCTTC CASRSAPGRAPSYNEQFF
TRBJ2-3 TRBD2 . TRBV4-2 TGTGCCAGCAGCCAAGAGACTAGCGGGGGGATTTCTAGCACAGATACGCAGTATTTT CASSQETSGGISSTDTQYF
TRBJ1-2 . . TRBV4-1 TGCGCCAGCAGCCAAGACAGGGCAAGGATAGGCTACACCTTC CASSQDRARIGYTF
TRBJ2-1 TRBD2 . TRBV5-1 TGCGCCAGCAGCTTGCTAGCGGGAGGGCCAGGTGAGCAGTTCTTC CASSLLAGGPGEQFF
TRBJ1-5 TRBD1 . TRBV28 TGTGCCAGCAGTTTATTCCAGGGGGGCAATCAGCCCCAGCATTTT CASSLFQGGNQPQHF
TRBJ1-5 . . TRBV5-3 TGTGCCAGAAGCTTGCATCAGACGTCCGGCACAGGCCCCCATCAGCCCCAGCATTTT CARSLHQTSGTGPHQPQHF
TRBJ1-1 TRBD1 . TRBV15 TGTGCCACCAGCAGCCCGAACTTCAAGACAGGGGGCACTGAAGCTTTCTTT CATSSPNFKTGGTEAFF
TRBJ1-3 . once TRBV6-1 TGTGCCAGCAGTGACCGTCTAGCCTCTGGAAACACCATATATTTT CASSDRLASGNTIYF
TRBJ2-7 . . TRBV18 TGTGCCAGCTCACCGGGGGACACCATGAGTTACGAGCAGTACTTC CASSPGDTMSYEQYF
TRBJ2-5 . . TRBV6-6 TGTGCCAGCAGTTACCCCAGAGATCAAGAGACCCAGTACTTC CASSYPRDQETQYF
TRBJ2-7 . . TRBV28 TGTGCCAGCAGCCAACTGGGGGGATCCTACGAGCAGTACTTC CASSQLGGSYEQYF
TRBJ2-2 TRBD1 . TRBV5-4 TGTGCCAGCAGCTTGGTGGGGACAGTGCCCGGGGAGCTGTTTTTT CASSLVGTVPGELFF
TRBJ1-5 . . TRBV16 TGTGCCAGCAGCCAATCCCCGGGCGGCCTTTCCCAGCATTTT CASSQSPGGLSQHF
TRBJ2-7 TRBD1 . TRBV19 TGTGCCAGTAGTATTGACAGGGCCTACGAGCAGTACTTC CASSIDRAYEQYF
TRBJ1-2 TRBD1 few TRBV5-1 TGCGCCAGCAGCTCGCGGGGACAGGGGGCGGCGGGATCCGTCTATGGCTACACCTTC CASSSRGQGAAGSVYGYTF
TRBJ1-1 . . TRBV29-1 TGCAGCGTGCTCAGGGGCACTGAAGCTTTCTTT CSVLRGTEAFF
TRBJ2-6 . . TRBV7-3 TGTGCCAGCAGCTTTGGGTTGGGCAGGGGAGTGGCTGGGGCCAACGTCCTGACTTTC CASSFGLGRGVAGANVLTF
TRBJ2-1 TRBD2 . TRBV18 TGTGCCAGCTCACCAGTCCTAGCGGGCGTCACCTACAATGAGCAGTTCTTC CASSPVLAGVTYNEQFF
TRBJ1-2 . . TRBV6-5 TGTGCCAGCAGTTACTCGTGGCAGGATACCTATGGCTACACCTTC CASSYSWQDTYGYTF
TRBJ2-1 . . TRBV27 TGTGCCAACTCAATGCCTCCGAGCTCCTACAATGAGCAGTTCTTC CANSMPPSSYNEQFF